This T cell receptor (beta chain) appears in the sequencing data of a study of blood T cell repertoires in COVID-19. Turning to the study itself: Spain, Italy and the United States supplied samples that represented acute and convalescent COVID-19. In each case, the material was cDNA or gDNA derived from T cells, B-cell-depleted T cells, or PBMCs.

There are 16 residues in the CDR3. Unmatched junction bases numbered 6, after V lost 4 bases and J lost 0 bases. Germline CDR1 is KGHSH and CDR2 is LQKENI. As processed by the authors: The authors estimated nucleated cell counts from reference gene primer amplification. Using immunoSEQ multiplex PCR, the repertoire was profiled, and TCRdb retains in-frame clones only, with some absent. From that table come the V and J calls and clone size; the DNA was used to work out D and trimming. The table lists 70,000 to 100,000 clones, around 67% of them singletons, with around 25% in the top ten. Input material: peripheral blood. The gene calls are TRBV18 and TRBJ1-5, with TRBD1 matching 7 bases. The origin of this receptor is a woman aged 60-75 years in a cohort sampled during active or convalescent COVID-19. As DNA, the CDR3 is TGTGCCAGCTCACTGACAGGGTCCAATAGCAATCAGCCCCAGCATTTT. Translating it yields CASSLTGSNSNQPQHF.